These 18 T cell receptor beta chains originate from one sample sequenced in a study of cytomegalovirus exposure and HLA in healthy donors. 13 Jbeta primers and 60 Vbeta primers were used for the PCR. Profiling relied on immunoSEQ multiplex PCR, and the TCRdb table lists in-frame clones only, not all of them. Of around 130,000 clones in the sample, around 86% were seen once. Sequencing was performed on PBMCs. These receptor sequences come from a man aged 25-45 years in good health and CMV-seronegative.

The chain uses TRBV5-1 and TRBJ2-7, with 9 positions matching TRBD2. V shed 3 bases and J 11 bases; nucleotides not matched to a gene: 9. From germline, CDR1 is SGHRS and CDR2 YFSETQ. The CDR3 loop spans 13 amino acids. The CDR3 reads CASSSGTSRCEYF. CDR3 nucleotides: TGCGCCAGCAGCTCCGGGACTAGCAGGTGCGAGTACTTC.

This chain joins TRBV11-2 and TRBJ2-3; 7 nucleotides match TRBD1. The V segment lost 4 bases and the J segment 0 bases; nucleotides outside the gene matches: 4. Germline V lookup: CDR1 SGHAT, CDR2 FQNNGV. This CDR3 spans 15 amino acids. CDR3 DNA: TGTGCCAGCAGCTCCACAGGGGCTAGCACAGATACGCAGTATTTT. Protein product: CASSSTGASTDTQYF.

The V and J genes are TRBV5-8 and TRBJ2-5, with D possibly TRBD1 on 5 matching bases. The CDR3 is 15 amino acids. Germline V gene sequence: CDR1 SGHTS, CDR2 YDEGEE. V lost 1 base and J 4 bases, leaving 14 bases between the germline ends. The DNA of the CDR3 is TGTGCCAGCAGCTTGTATAGGGGAAGGCGAGAGACCCAGTACTTC. It specifies CASSLYRGRRETQYF. Supplemented by reference TRBV5-8 and TRBJ2-5, the full variable domain reads EAGVTQSPTHLIKTRGQQATLRCSPISGHTSVYWYQQALGLGLQFLLWYDEGEERNRGNFPPRFSGRQFPNYSSELNVNALELEDSALYLCASSLYRGRRETQYFGPGTRLLVL.

The rearrangement links TRBV6-4 to TRBJ1-4, with 9 bases lining up with TRBD1. The CDR3 is 18 amino acids. CDR1 is MRHNA and CDR2 is SNTAGT in the germline V gene. V shed 6 bases and J 6 bases; nucleotides not matched to a gene: 17. In nucleotides, the CDR3 is TGTGCCAGCAGGACCCGGGACAGGGTTATTTTGGTTGATGAAAAACTGTTTTTT. Its protein is CASRTRDRVILVDEKLFF.

This clone was seen a single time. V and J are TRBV19 and TRBJ2-7; D perhaps matches TRBD1 (5 bases). The CDR3 is 13 residues long. The V gene's germline CDR1 is LNHDA and CDR2 SQIVND (reference sequence). The germline V and J ends were trimmed by 3 bases and 2 bases, with 8 bases remaining between them. The CDR3 here is CASSIRVPYEQYF. CDR3 nucleotide sequence: TGTGCCAGTAGTATCAGGGTGCCCTACGAGCAGTACTTC. Together with reference TRBV19 and TRBJ2-7, the CDR3 gives the full variable domain: DGGITQSPKYLFRKEGQNVTLSCEQNLNHDAMYWYRQDPGQGLRLIYYSQIVNDFQKGDIAEGYSVSREKKESFPLTVTSAQKNPTAFYLCASSIRVPYEQYFGPGTRLTVT.

Only one count was recorded for this clone. The chain combines TRBV28 with TRBJ1-2; 7 nucleotides match TRBD1. The CDR3 length is 14 residues. V trimming: 5 bases; J trimming: 7 bases; junction bases outside the gene matches: 10. Germline CDR1 is MDHEN and CDR2 is SYDVKM. CDR3 amino acids: CASSPRQGWFGYTF. CDR3 sequence (DNA): TGTGCCAGCAGTCCCCGACAGGGCTGGTTTGGCTACACCTTC.

A few counts support this clone. The CDR3 nucleotides read TGTGCCAGCAGCGTCCAGGGGTCCGAGACCCAGTACTTC. Encoded protein: CASSVQGSETQYF. The chain has TRBV9 and TRBJ2-5, with D possibly being TRBD1 (6 bases). V lost 2 bases, J lost 5 bases, and 10 bases lay in between. CDR1 and CDR2 (germline): SGDLS, YYNGEE. This CDR3 has 13 amino acids. Full variable domain (outside the CDR3, taken from reference TRBV9 and TRBJ2-5): DSGVTQTPKHLITATGQRVTLRCSPRSGDLSVYWYQQSLDQGLQFLIQYYNGEERAKGNILERFSAQQFPDLHSELNLSSLELGDSALYFCASSVQGSETQYFGPGTRLLVL.

The rearrangement joins TRBV15 to TRBJ1-5; the D is unclear. Germline V CDR1 and CDR2: LNHNV, YYDKDF (reference sequence). The CDR3 has 15 residues. The germline V and J ends were trimmed by 0 bases and 6 bases, with 12 bases remaining between them. CDR3 bases: TGTGCCACCAGCAGAGATAGGTTCGGAGGTCAGCCCCAGCATTTT. Amino acids: CATSRDRFGGQPQHF.

V gene TRBV2 combines with J gene TRBJ1-1; D remains ambiguous. This CDR3 region has 10 residues. V was trimmed by 4 bases and J by 10 bases, leaving 7 bases between them. Germline loops: CDR1 SNHLY, CDR2 FYNNEI. The chain's CDR3 is CASSGSVAFF. CDR3 coding DNA: TGTGCCAGCAGTGGCAGCGTAGCTTTCTTT. Filled out from reference TRBV2 and TRBJ1-1, the complete variable domain reads EPEVTQTPSHQVTQMGQEVILRCVPISNHLYFYWYRQILGQKVEFLVSFYNNEISEKSEIFDDQFSVERPDGSNFTLKIRSTKLEDSAMYFCASSGSVAFFGQGTRLTVV.

The V and J genes are TRBV5-1 and TRBJ2-2, with a weak D call TRBD2 (5 bases). V was cut by 3 bases and J by 4 bases, with 10 bases left in between. Germline values: CDR1 SGHRS, CDR2 YFSETQ. The CDR3 extends over 14 amino acids. CDR3 sequence: CASSSTRGTGELFF. In nucleotides, the CDR3 is TGCGCCAGCAGCTCCACCCGGGGCACCGGGGAGCTGTTTTTT.

The chain couples TRBV7-2 to TRBJ1-2, with D uncertain. V was pared by 3 bases and J by 4 bases, with 12 bases between. Germline V gene sequence: CDR1 SGHTA, CDR2 FQGNSA. CDR3 length: 14 amino acids. The CDR3 sequence is CASSFSGRSYGYTF. As DNA, the CDR3 is TGTGCCAGCAGCTTTTCGGGAAGGTCCTATGGCTACACCTTC.

The chain is built from TRBV11-2 and TRBJ2-5; 9 nucleotides match TRBD1. The CDR3 length is 18 residues. CDR1 SGHAT and CDR2 FQNNGV come from the germline V gene. The V segment lost 5 bases and the J segment 2 bases; nucleotides outside the gene matches: 15. The CDR3 reads CASSRGVGTGKLQETQYF. The CDR3 region has the DNA TGTGCCAGCAGCCGAGGGGTGGGGACAGGGAAACTACAAGAGACCCAGTACTTC.

This chain uses TRBV9 with TRBJ2-2; D is unresolved. The CDR3 has 16 amino acids. The germline gives CDR1 SGDLS, CDR2 YYNGEE. Trimming removed 0 bases at V and 0 bases at J, with 9 bases between. CDR3 coding DNA: TGTGCCAGCAGCGTAGCCCGGTTAGCGAACACCGGGGAGCTGTTTTTT. Its protein is CASSVARLANTGELFF.

The chain combines TRBV7-9 with TRBJ1-2; D not certain. The germline CDR1 and CDR2 sequences are SEHNR and FQNEAQ (reference sequence). This CDR3 is 16 amino acids long. Trimming stripped 2 bases from V and 0 bases from J, with 13 bases between. The DNA for the CDR3 is TGTGCCAGCAGCTTAAGAAAGGAGCGAGCTAACTATGGCTACACCTTC. Amino acids: CASSLRKERANYGYTF.

The V call is TRBV10-3, the J call TRBJ1-2, with TRBD1 matching over 8 bases. Germline V lookup: CDR1 ENHRY, CDR2 SYGVKD. After removal of 4 bases from V and 8 bases from J, the junction contained 9 bases not matched to a gene. The CDR3 loop spans 14 amino acids. CDR3 sequence reads: CAISVTDRGHGYTF. Written as DNA, the CDR3 is TGTGCCATCAGTGTAACAGACAGGGGTCACGGCTACACCTTC.

This chain joins TRBV7-9 and TRBJ1-2; D may be TRBD1 (6 bases). The CDR3 totals 13 residues. The V end was cut by 5 bases, the J end by 4 bases, with 11 bases between. CDR1 is SEHNR and CDR2 is FQNEAQ in the germline V gene (reference sequence). Here the CDR3 DNA reads TGTGCCAGCAGCCCCGGACAGTCCTATGGCTACACCTTC. Amino acid sequence: CASSPGQSYGYTF.

This clone was recorded once. One end of the junction does not line up with germline, which may come from a read error. The CDR3 DNA reads as TGTGCCACCAGCAGTGGGCAGGGGGCGCGCTCTGGGGCCAACGGCCTGACTTTC. Translation gives CATSSGQGARSGANGLTF. This chain joins TRBV15 and TRBJ2-6; 8 nucleotides align to TRBD1. This CDR3 region has 18 residues. CDR1 is LNHNV and CDR2 is YYDKDF in the germline V gene (reference sequence).

Concerning this clone: The sample holds other DNA sequences that translate to the same CDR3. V usage is TRBV2 and J usage is TRBJ1-5; D unresolved. The V gene's germline CDR1 is SNHLY and CDR2 FYNNEI. Trimming removed 0 bases at V and 4 bases at J, with 10 bases between. This CDR3 is 15 amino acids long. The CDR3: CASSEALRGNQPQHF. Written as DNA, the CDR3 is TGTGCCAGCAGTGAAGCGCTTCGGGGAAATCAGCCCCAGCATTTT.